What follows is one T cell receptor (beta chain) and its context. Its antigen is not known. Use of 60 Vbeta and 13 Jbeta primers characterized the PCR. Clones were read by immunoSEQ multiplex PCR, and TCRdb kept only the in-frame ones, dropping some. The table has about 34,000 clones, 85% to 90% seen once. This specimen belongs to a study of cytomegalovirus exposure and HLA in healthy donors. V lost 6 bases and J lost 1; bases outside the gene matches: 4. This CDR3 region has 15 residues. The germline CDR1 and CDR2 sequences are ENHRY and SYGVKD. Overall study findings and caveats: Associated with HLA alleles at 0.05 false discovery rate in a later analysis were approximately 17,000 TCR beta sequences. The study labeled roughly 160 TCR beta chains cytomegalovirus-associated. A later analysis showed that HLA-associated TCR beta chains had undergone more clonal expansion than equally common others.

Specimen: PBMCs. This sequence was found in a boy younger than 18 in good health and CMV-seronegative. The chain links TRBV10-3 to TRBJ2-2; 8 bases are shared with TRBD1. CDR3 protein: CAIRTGQGNTGELFF. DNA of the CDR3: TGTGCCATCAGGACCGGACAGGGGAACACCGGGGAGCTGTTTTTT.